This entry lists 14 T cell receptor beta chains sequenced from one sample in a study of radiotherapy plus CTLA-4 blockade in lung cancer. The assay was immunoSEQ multiplex PCR, and TCRdb's table has in-frame clones only and misses some. The table includes 77,000 or so clones, roughly 70% detected once. Source: peripheral blood, taken from a patient treated with radiotherapy plus ipilimumab. These receptors were taken from a human donor with non-small cell lung cancer whose response to radiotherapy plus ipilimumab could not be evaluated.

This CDR3 is CASSPYFGEGAGTGELFF. The CDR3 coding sequence is TGTGCCAGCTCACCATACTTCGGAGAGGGGGCTGGCACCGGGGAGCTGTTTTTT. The V call is TRBV18, the J call TRBJ2-2; 7 positions agree with TRBD1. The CDR3 runs 18 residues. V lost 2 bases and J lost 4; bases outside the gene matches: 13. Germline V gene data show CDR1 as KGHSH and CDR2 as LQKENI. Using reference TRBV18 and TRBJ2-2 for the parts outside the CDR3, the full variable domain is NAGVMQNPRHLVRRRGQEARLRCSPMKGHSHVYWYRQLPEEGLKFMVYLQKENIIDESGMPKERFSAEFPKEGPSILRIQQVVRGDSAAYFCASSPYFGEGAGTGELFFGEGSRLTVL.

The chain has TRBV4-1 and TRBJ2-1, with D perhaps TRBD2 (6 bases). Trimming cost V 4 bases and J 4 bases, with 14 bases left between them. This CDR3 spans 15 amino acids. Germline V gene sequence: CDR1 MGHRA, CDR2 YSYEKL. The DNA of the CDR3 is TGCGCCAGCAGCCTACCTACTAGCCGTTACAATGAGCAGTTCTTC. Protein product: CASSLPTSRYNEQFF.

As DNA, the CDR3 is TGTGCCAGCAGTCCCGGGACAGGGGCAACTGAAGCTTTCTTT. Its protein is CASSPGTGATEAFF. V and J are TRBV6-4 and TRBJ1-1; 10 nucleotides align to TRBD1. V was pared by 5 bases and J by 5 bases, with 5 bases of the junction left unmatched. The CDR3 runs to 14 residues. In germline, CDR1 is MRHNA, CDR2 SNTAGT.

The chain is built from TRBV6-5 and TRBJ2-4; a possible D gene is TRBD2 (5 bases). Trimming left V 4 bases short and J 0 bases short, with 13 bases between. CDR3 length: 16 amino acids. In germline, CDR1 is MNHEY, CDR2 SVGAGI. CDR3 nucleotide sequence: TGTGCCAGCAGTTCGCGGACGGGGTTAGCCAAAAACATTCAGTACTTC. The encoded protein is CASSSRTGLAKNIQYF.

This CDR3 reads CASSVQGSPNQPQHF. The CDR3 region has the DNA TGTGCCAGCAGTGTTCAGGGTTCCCCCAATCAGCCCCAGCATTTT. The chain joins TRBV6-1 to TRBJ1-5; D is perhaps TRBD1 (5 bases). CDR1 MNHNS and CDR2 SASEGT come from the germline V gene. V lost 4 bases to trimming and J lost 3 bases, with 13 bases between them. The CDR3 covers 15 residues.

This clone was counted a single time. The rearrangement links TRBV4-1 to TRBJ1-5; D is unresolved. Per germline, CDR1 MGHRA and CDR2 YSYEKL. V lost 1 base and J lost 5, with 6 bases in between. This CDR3 spans 13 amino acids. This CDR3 is CASSQGSDQPQHF. Written as DNA, the CDR3 is TGCGCCAGCAGCCAAGGGTCGGATCAGCCCCAGCATTTT.

The chain links TRBV14 to TRBJ2-7, with TRBD2 matching over 7 bases. This CDR3 has 15 amino acids. Germline V lookup: CDR1 SGHDN, CDR2 FVKESK. With 1 base clipped from V and 4 bases from J, the junction kept 7 bases outside the gene matches. In DNA, the CDR3 is TGTGCCAGCAGCCAAGGGGGAGGGCCTTCATACGAGCAGTACTTC. This encodes CASSQGGGPSYEQYF.

This rearrangement joins TRBV7-9 to TRBJ2-3; 9 nucleotides align to TRBD2. The germline V gene encodes CDR1 SEHNR and CDR2 FQNEAQ (reference sequence). The trim removed 2 bases at V and 2 bases at J, leaving 2 bases unmatched. This CDR3 has 15 amino acids. Written as DNA, the CDR3 is TGTGCCAGCAGCTTACTAGCGGGGATCACAGATACGCAGTATTTT. Amino acids: CASSLLAGITDTQYF.

The chain carries TRBV10-3 and TRBJ2-4; D not resolved. From germline, CDR1 is ENHRY and CDR2 SYGVKD. This CDR3 contains 12 residues. Deletions cut 8 bases from V and 4 bases from J, with 9 bases between. CDR3 sequence reads: CAILGPKNIQYF. CDR3 bases: TGTGCCATCCTGGGCCCTAAAAACATTCAGTACTTC.

This clone was recorded a few times. The chain links TRBV6-5 to TRBJ1-2; D gene ambiguous. CDR3 length equals 13 residues. Trimming shortened V by 5 bases and J by 8 bases, and 15 bases separated the two germline ends. The V gene's germline CDR1 is MNHEY and CDR2 SVGAGI. Here the CDR3 DNA reads TGTGCCAGCAGTGAAGTTGGTAGATTCGGCTACACCTTC. It codes for CASSEVGRFGYTF.

J is TRBJ1-6 and V is TRBV9, with a tentative D call TRBD1 (5 bases). Germline V gives CDR1 SGDLS, CDR2 YYNGEE. Trimming shortened V by 3 bases and J by 1 base, and 11 bases separated the two germline ends. The CDR3 runs 16 residues. The CDR3 is CASSERQGSYNSPLHF. The CDR3 DNA follows: TGTGCCAGCAGCGAGAGGCAGGGATCCTATAATTCACCCCTCCACTTT.

The chain carries TRBV7-3 and TRBJ2-5, with D maybe TRBD2 (5 bases). V was clipped by 5 bases and J by 5 bases, with 12 bases between them. Germline V gene lookup returns CDR1 SGHTA and CDR2 FQGTGA. The CDR3 is 13 amino acids. For the CDR3, the DNA is TGTGCCAGCAGCCCCGGGGTCGATGAGACCCAGTACTTC. Amino acid sequence: CASSPGVDETQYF.

In the case of this clone: A junction end diverges from the germline sequence, so it may reflect a read error. The J gene is TRBJ1-2, the V gene TRBV18, with D unclear. This CDR3 comprises 13 residues. Germline V gene lookup returns CDR1 KGHSH and CDR2 LQKENI. CDR3 bases: TGTGCCAGCTCTCCACAGCTTAACTATGGCTACACCTTC. Translating gives CASSPQLNYGYTF.

This chain links TRBV2 with TRBJ2-3; 8 bases map to TRBD1. Trimming removed 5 bases from V and 2 bases from J; junction bases left unmatched: 9. The CDR3 extends over 16 amino acids. CDR1 SNHLY and CDR2 FYNNEI come from the germline V gene. The chain's CDR3 is CASSSRQGAHTDTQYF. As DNA, the CDR3 is TGTGCCAGCAGTTCGCGGCAGGGGGCTCACACAGATACGCAGTATTTT.